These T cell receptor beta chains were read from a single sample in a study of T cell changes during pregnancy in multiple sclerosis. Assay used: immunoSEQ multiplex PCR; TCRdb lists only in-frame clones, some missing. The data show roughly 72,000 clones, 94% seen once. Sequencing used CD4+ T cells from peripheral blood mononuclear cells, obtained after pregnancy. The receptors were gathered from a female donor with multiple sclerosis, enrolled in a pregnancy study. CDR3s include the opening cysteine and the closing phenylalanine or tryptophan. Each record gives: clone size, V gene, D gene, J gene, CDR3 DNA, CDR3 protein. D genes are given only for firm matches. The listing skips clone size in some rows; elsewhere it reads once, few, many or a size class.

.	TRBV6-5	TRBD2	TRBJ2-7	TGTGCCAGCAGCCCGGGACTAGCGGGAGCCTACGAGCAGTACTTC	CASSPGLAGAYEQYF
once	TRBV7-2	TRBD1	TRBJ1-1	TGTGCCAGCAGCTTGGGGACAGAATCATGGGTTAGGGGCACTGAAGCTTTCTTT	CASSLGTESWVRGTEAFF
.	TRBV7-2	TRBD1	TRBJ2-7	TGTGCCAGCAGCTTAGGACAGGGCGACGAGCAGTACTTC	CASSLGQGDEQYF
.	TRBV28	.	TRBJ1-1	TGTGCCAGCAGTTTAACCCCAGCCGGGAGGACTGAAGCTTTCTTT	CASSLTPAGRTEAFF
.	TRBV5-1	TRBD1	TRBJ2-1	TGCGCCAGCAGCTTGGGGACAGGGAAAAATGAGCAGTTCTTC	CASSLGTGKNEQFF
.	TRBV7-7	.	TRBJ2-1	TGTGCTAGCAGCTTAGGGATACAGGGCAATGAGCAGTTCTTC	CASSLGIQGNEQFF
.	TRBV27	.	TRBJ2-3	TGTGCCAGCAGCCTCCACACCCGCGGTAGCACAGATACGCAGTATTTT	CASSLHTRGSTDTQYF
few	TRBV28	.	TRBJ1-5	TGTGCCAGCTCCAAGAGGGGGTACAATCAGCCCCAGCATTTT	CASSKRGYNQPQHF
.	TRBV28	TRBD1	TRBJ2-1	TGTGCCAGCAGTTTAGAGGACAGGGTCTACAATGAGCAGTTCTTC	CASSLEDRVYNEQFF
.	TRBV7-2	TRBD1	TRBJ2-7	TGTGCCAGCAGGCCGGACAGGGGGGTCCACGAGCAGTACTTC	CASRPDRGVHEQYF
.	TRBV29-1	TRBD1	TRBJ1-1	TGCAGTGCCGACAGGGGGCCTCTGGGGAACACTGAAGCTTTCTTT	CSADRGPLGNTEAFF
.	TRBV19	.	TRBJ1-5	TGTGCCAGTAGTACGGAACAGGGATATAGCAATCAGCCCCAGCATTTT	CASSTEQGYSNQPQHF
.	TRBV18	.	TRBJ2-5	TGTGCCAGCTCACCACTCCTCGGACAGACCCAAGAGACCCAGTACTTC	CASSPLLGQTQETQYF
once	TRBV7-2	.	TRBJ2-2	TGTGCCAGCTTAGGAGGGGTCGCCGGGGAGCTGTTTTTT	CASLGGVAGELFF
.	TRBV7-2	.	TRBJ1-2	TGTGCCAGCAGCTTAGACGAGGGTAACTATGGCTACACCTTC	CASSLDEGNYGYTF
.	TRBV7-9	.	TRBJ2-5	TGTGCCAGCAGCTTATACACCAACCAAGAGACCCAGTACTTC	CASSLYTNQETQYF
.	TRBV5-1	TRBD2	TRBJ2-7	TGCGCCAGCAGCCAGTTAGCGGGAGGGCCCTCAGGGCCTCATGGGTACTTC	CASSQLAGGPSGPHGYF
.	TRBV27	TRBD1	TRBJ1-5	TGTGCCAGCAGTTTACAGGGGGCGGTTCGCAATCAGCCCCAGCATTTT	CASSLQGAVRNQPQHF
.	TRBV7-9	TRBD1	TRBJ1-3	TGTGCCAGCAGCTCAGCAGGGGGCAGGGACACCATATATTTT	CASSSAGGRDTIYF
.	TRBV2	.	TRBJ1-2	TGTGCCAGCAGTGCCGTCGTTACCTACCGGGATGGCTACACCTTC	CASSAVVTYRDGYTF
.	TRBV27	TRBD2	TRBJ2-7	TGTGCCAGCAGTTTATTATCCCCCCCGCTCGGGACTAGCGGGGGCGAGCAGTACTTC	CASSLLSPPLGTSGGEQYF
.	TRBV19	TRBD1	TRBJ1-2	TGTGCCAGTAGTGTCGGGACAGGGGCTTCAGGGCTCTATGGCTACACCTTC	CASSVGTGASGLYGYTF
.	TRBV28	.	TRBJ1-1	TGTGCCAGCAGTAAGAGGAACACTGAAGCTTTCTTT	CASSKRNTEAFF
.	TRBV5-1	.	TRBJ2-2	TGCGCCAGCAGCTTGGGGGGTACAGGCACCGGGGAGCTGTTTTTT	CASSLGGTGTGELFF
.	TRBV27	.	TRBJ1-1	TGTGCCAGCAGCCCCTTGAGGGGGGAAGCTTTCTTT	CASSPLRGEAFF
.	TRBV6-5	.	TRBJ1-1	TGTGCCAGCAAGCCGGGAGTTACTGAAGCTTTCTTT	CASKPGVTEAFF
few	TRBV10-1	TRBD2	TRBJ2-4	TGCGCCAGCAGTGAGCCATCAGCGGGAGGAATCGAAAACATTCAGTACTTC	CASSEPSAGGIENIQYF
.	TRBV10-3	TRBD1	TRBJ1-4	TGTGCCATCAGTGAGTCACTGGACAGGTTGAGTGGTGAAAAACTGTTTTTT	CAISESLDRLSGEKLFF
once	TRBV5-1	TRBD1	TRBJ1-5	TGCGCCAGCAGCCGCCGACAGGGGGATCAGCCCCAGCATTTT	CASSRRQGDQPQHF
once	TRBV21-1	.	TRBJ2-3	TGTGCCAGCAGCTCAACGGGACAGGCCTACACAGATACGCAGTATTTT	CASSSTGQAYTDTQYF
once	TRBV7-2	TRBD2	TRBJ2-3	TGTGCCAGCAGTATCCAGAGCGGGGGACACACAGATACGCAGTATTTT	CASSIQSGGHTDTQYF
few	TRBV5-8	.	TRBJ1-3	TGTGCCAGCAGCTTCGAGTTCTCTGGAAACACCATATATTTT	CASSFEFSGNTIYF
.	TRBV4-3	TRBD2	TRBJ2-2	TGCGCCAGCAGCCAAGATATGATTGGACTAGCGGGAGTTGCCGGGGAGCTGTTTTTT	CASSQDMIGLAGVAGELFF
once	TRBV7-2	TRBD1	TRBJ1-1	TGTGCCAGCAGCCAATCCGGACAGGCGAACACTGAAGCTTTCTTT	CASSQSGQANTEAFF
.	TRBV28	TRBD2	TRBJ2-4	TGTGCCAGCAGTTTCGGGGGGGGCGCGGGAAACATTCAGTACTTC	CASSFGGGAGNIQYF
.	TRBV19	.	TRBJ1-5	TGTGCCAGTAGTATCGAGGAACAGCCCCAGCATTTT	CASSIEEQPQHF
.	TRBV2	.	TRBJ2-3	TGTGCCACCAGAGAGGCAGATACGCAGTATTTT	CATREADTQYF
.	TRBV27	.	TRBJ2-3	TGTGCCAGCAGTTTAGAGGGGGGACTATGGACTGGCACAGATACGCAGTATTTT	CASSLEGGLWTGTDTQYF
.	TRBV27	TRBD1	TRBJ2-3	TGTGCCAGCGGTCGACAGGGGGCTAAGTATTTT	CASGRQGAKYF
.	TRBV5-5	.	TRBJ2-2	TGTGCCAGCAGCTGGGGGGACAGAAACACCGGGGAGCTGTTTTTT	CASSWGDRNTGELFF
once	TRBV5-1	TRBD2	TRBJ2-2	TGCGCCAGCAGCTCTAGGACTAGCGGTTACACCGGGGAGCTGTTTTTT	CASSSRTSGYTGELFF
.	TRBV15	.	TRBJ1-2	TGTGCCACCAGCAGAGACACAGGTTTGGATGGCTACACCTTC	CATSRDTGLDGYTF
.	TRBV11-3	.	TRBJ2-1	TGTGCCAGCAGCTTAGGAGGTGAGCAGTTCTTC	CASSLGGEQFF
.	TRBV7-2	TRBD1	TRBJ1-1	TGTGCCAGCAGCTCGTCCGGGACAGGGGGTGAAGCTTTCTTT	CASSSSGTGGEAFF
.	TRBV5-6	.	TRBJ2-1	TGTGCCAGCAGCATAGGACAGCCGTTTGTGAATGAGCAGTTCTTC	CASSIGQPFVNEQFF
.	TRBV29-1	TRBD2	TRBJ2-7	TGCAGCGTTGAAGGGAGCGGGGACCTCTCCTACGAGCAGTACTTC	CSVEGSGDLSYEQYF
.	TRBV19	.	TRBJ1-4	TGTGCCAGTAGTATAGGAGCGTTCAGGAGGGTTGGTGAAAAACTGTTTTTT	CASSIGAFRRVGEKLFF
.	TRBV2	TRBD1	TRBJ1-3	TGTGCCAGCAGTCCGGGACAGCCATTCTCTGGAAACACCATATATTTT	CASSPGQPFSGNTIYF
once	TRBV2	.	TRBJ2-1	TGTGCCAGCAGTGAGGACAGTAGCAATGAGCAGTTCTTC	CASSEDSSNEQFF
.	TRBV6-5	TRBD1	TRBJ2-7	TGTGCCAGCAATGGACAGGGGTACGAGCAGTACTTC	CASNGQGYEQYF
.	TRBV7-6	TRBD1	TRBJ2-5	TGTGCCAGCAGCTTAGCTGGGGACAGAGGGTCGGAGACCCAGTACTTC	CASSLAGDRGSETQYF
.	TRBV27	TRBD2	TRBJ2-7	TGTGCCAGCAGTTCTCGGAGGCCTCTGACTAGCGGGAGAAGGTACGAGCAGTACTTC	CASSSRRPLTSGRRYEQYF
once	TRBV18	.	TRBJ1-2	TGTGCCAGCTCACCACCGGAACTATTTAGTTACGGCTACACCTTC	CASSPPELFSYGYTF
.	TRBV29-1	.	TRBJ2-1	TGCAGCGTTGACAGGGGCCCCCCCTACAATGAGCAGTTCTTC	CSVDRGPPYNEQFF